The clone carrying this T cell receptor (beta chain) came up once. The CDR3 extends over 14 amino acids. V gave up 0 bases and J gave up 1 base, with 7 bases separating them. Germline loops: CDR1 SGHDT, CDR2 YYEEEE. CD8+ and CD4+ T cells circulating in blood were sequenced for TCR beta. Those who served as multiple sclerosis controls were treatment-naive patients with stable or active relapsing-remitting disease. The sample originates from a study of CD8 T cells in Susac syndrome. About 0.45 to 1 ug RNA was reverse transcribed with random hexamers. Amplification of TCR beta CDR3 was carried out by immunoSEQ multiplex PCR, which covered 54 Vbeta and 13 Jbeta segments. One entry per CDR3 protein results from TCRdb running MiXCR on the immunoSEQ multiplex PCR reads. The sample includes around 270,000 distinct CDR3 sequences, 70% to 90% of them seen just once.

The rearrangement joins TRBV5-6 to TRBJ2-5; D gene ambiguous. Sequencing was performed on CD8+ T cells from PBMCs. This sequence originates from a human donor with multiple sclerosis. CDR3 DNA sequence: TGTGCCAGCAGCTTGGCGCAGCCCCAAGAGACCCAGTACTTC. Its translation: CASSLAQPQETQYF.